A single sample is the source of the 24 T cell receptor beta chains below, sequenced in a study of beta chain features in type 1 diabetes. Since all of the isolated RNA was reverse transcribed, expressed TCRB transcripts were what got sequenced. Sequencing was performed with immunoSEQ multiplex PCR; in TCRdb, only in-frame clones are kept and a portion is missing. The profile shows approximately 150,000 clones, about 10% of them singletons. The sample was naive CD4+ T cells from blood. These receptors were collected from a man younger than 35 in good health.

The rearrangement links TRBV4-1 to TRBJ1-6; D is uncertain. CDR1 MGHRA and CDR2 YSYEKL come from the germline V gene. V was shortened by 6 bases and J by 7 bases, with 16 bases between the two germline ends. This CDR3 has 15 amino acids. The CDR3 sequence is CASRGRLGGNSPLHF. For the CDR3, the DNA is TGCGCCAGCAGGGGCAGGCTGGGTGGAAATTCACCCCTCCACTTT.

There are a few counts of this clone. The chain recombines TRBV7-2 with TRBJ1-1; 7 nucleotides line up with TRBD1. This CDR3 has 14 amino acids. From germline, CDR1 is SGHTA and CDR2 FQGNSA. J was trimmed by 4 bases and V by 5 bases; bases with no gene match: 7. CDR3 amino acids: CASSTRTGPTEAFF. CDR3 nucleotide sequence: TGTGCCAGCAGCACCAGGACAGGCCCCACTGAAGCTTTCTTT.

This clone was observed a handful of times. V is TRBV15 and J is TRBJ2-5; 9 bases fit TRBD1. This CDR3 is built from 14 residues. The J segment lost 4 bases and the V segment lost 2 bases, leaving 2 bases of the junction unmatched. In germline, CDR1 is LNHNV, CDR2 YYDKDF (reference sequence). CDR3 sequence: CATSRPDRGETQYF. DNA of the CDR3: TGTGCCACCAGCAGACCGGACAGGGGAGAGACCCAGTACTTC.

The rearrangement links TRBV5-5 to TRBJ2-1; 9 bases map to TRBD1. Trimming removed 4 bases from V and 9 bases from J; junction bases left unmatched: 8. The CDR3 has 14 amino acids. Germline-derived CDR1 and CDR2 are SGHKS and YYEKEE (reference sequence). CDR3 sequence reads: CASSQTGGKGEQFF. Written as DNA, the CDR3 is TGTGCCAGCAGCCAGACAGGGGGAAAGGGTGAGCAGTTCTTC. Full variable domain (rest looked up from reference TRBV5-5 and TRBJ2-1): DAGVTQSPTHLIKTRGQQVTLRCSPISGHKSVSWYQQVLGQGPQFIFQYYEKEERGRGNFPDRFSARQFPNYSSELNVNALLLGDSALYLCASSQTGGKGEQFFGPGTRLTVL.

This clone has just a few counts. The chain combines TRBV6-6 with TRBJ2-5; 8 bases line up with TRBD1. The CDR3 runs to 14 residues. Germline V gene sequence: CDR1 MNHNY, CDR2 SVGAGI (reference sequence). V dropped 5 bases and J dropped 5; count of bases not matched to a gene: 7. CDR3 loop: CASSPAGGLETQYF. In DNA, the CDR3 is TGTGCCAGCAGTCCGGCAGGGGGCCTGGAGACCCAGTACTTC.

This sequence joins TRBV11-3 and TRBJ2-2; TRBD1 agrees at 12 bases. V dropped 6 bases and J dropped 3; count of bases not matched to a gene: 8. The CDR3 extends over 17 amino acids. Germline V gives CDR1 SGHNT, CDR2 YENEEA. CDR3 bases: TGTGCCAGCAGTACGGGACAGGGGGCCTTGGACACCGGGGAGCTGTTTTTT. Translation gives CASSTGQGALDTGELFF. Using reference TRBV11-3 and TRBJ2-2 for the parts outside the CDR3, the full variable domain is EAGVVQSPRYKIIEKKQPVAFWCNPISGHNTLYWYLQNLGQGPELLIRYENEEAVDDSQLPKDRFSAERLKGVDSTLKIQPAELGDSAVYLCASSTGQGALDTGELFFGEGSRLTVL.

The chain is built from TRBV5-1 and TRBJ2-3; 7 positions match TRBD2. This CDR3 has 14 residues. J was trimmed by 1 base and V by 6 bases; bases with no gene match: 5. Per germline, CDR1 SGHRS and CDR2 YFSETQ. CDR3 loop: CASTYLAGTDTQYF. CDR3 DNA: TGCGCCAGCACTTATCTAGCGGGCACAGATACGCAGTATTTT.

This clone was detected only a few times. The CDR3 DNA sequence: TGTGCCAGCAGCGATGACAGCTCTGGAAACACCATATATTTT. Translating gives CASSDDSSGNTIYF. The chain links TRBV9 to TRBJ1-3; D is perhaps TRBD1 (5 bases). CDR3 size: 14 residues. V shed 3 bases and J shed 0 bases, with 7 bases lying between them. Germline CDR1 is SGDLS and CDR2 is YYNGEE.

At least ten counts were recorded for this clone. The chain couples TRBV4-3 to TRBJ2-7; 8 nucleotides line up with TRBD2. V was pared by 1 base and J by 0 bases, with 5 bases of the junction left unmatched. This CDR3 has 16 residues. Germline CDR1 reads LGHNA; CDR2 reads YSLEER. The CDR3 loop is CASSQVRGGPSYEQYF. CDR3 nucleotides: TGCGCCAGCAGCCAAGTACGCGGGGGGCCCTCCTACGAGCAGTACTTC.

This clone was seen a handful of times. This rearrangement joins TRBV7-2 to TRBJ1-5; tentative D call: TRBD1 (6 bases). The V gene's germline CDR1 is SGHTA and CDR2 FQGNSA. The CDR3 is made up of 16 amino acids. Trimming left V 3 bases short and J 0 bases short, with 12 bases between. CDR3 nucleotide sequence: TGTGCCAGCAGCTTGAGGGGGGACTATAGCAATCAGCCCCAGCATTTT. Encoded protein: CASSLRGDYSNQPQHF.

The J gene is TRBJ2-1, the V gene TRBV30; TRBD1 aligns across 9 bases. Trimming removed 3 bases from V and 4 bases from J; junction bases left unmatched: 4. The CDR3 loop spans 14 amino acids. CDR1 GTSNPN and CDR2 SVGIG come from the germline V gene (reference sequence). CDR3 protein: CAWRNRGPYNEQFF. The CDR3 bases are TGTGCCTGGAGGAACAGGGGGCCTTACAATGAGCAGTTCTTC.

The rearrangement links TRBV18 to TRBJ2-2, with D possibly being TRBD2 (5 bases). Germline CDR1 KGHSH, CDR2 LQKENI. The CDR3 contains 16 residues. Trimming stripped 0 bases from V and 2 bases from J, with 10 bases between. The CDR3 nucleotides read TGTGCCAGCTCACCACCGGAGGCGGCCAACACCGGGGAGCTGTTTTTT. This encodes CASSPPEAANTGELFF.

V usage is TRBV7-9 and J usage is TRBJ1-6, with 9 bases lining up with TRBD1. Trimming removed 3 bases from V and 7 bases from J; junction bases left unmatched: 10. The CDR3 covers 17 residues. Germline CDR1 and CDR2: SEHNR and FQNEAQ (reference sequence). In nucleotides, the CDR3 is TGTGCCAGCAGCTTCACGGGACAGGGTTTCGGGAATTCACCCCTCCACTTT. This encodes CASSFTGQGFGNSPLHF.

This sequence joins TRBV18 and TRBJ1-6; no clear D gene. The CDR3 has 13 residues. Deletions cut 11 bases from V and 10 bases from J, with 18 bases between. Germline lookup yields CDR1 KGHSH and CDR2 LQKENI. CDR3 nucleotides: TGTGCCGCCTCTCAAAGCGAGGAGTCACCCCTCCACTTT. This encodes CAASQSEESPLHF.

This clone was recorded a few times. V is TRBV19 and J is TRBJ2-3; tentative D call: TRBD1 (5 bases). Looked up from germline, CDR1 is LNHDA and CDR2 is SQIVND (reference sequence). V was clipped by 9 bases and J by 2 bases, with 18 bases between them. The CDR3 totals 15 residues. The CDR3 is CASQPGQGHTDTQYF. DNA for the CDR3: TGTGCCAGCCAACCCGGGCAGGGTCACACAGATACGCAGTATTTT.

This clone was counted a few times. The rearrangement uses TRBV7-2 and TRBJ2-3, with D maybe TRBD1 (6 bases). In germline, CDR1 is SGHTA, CDR2 FQGNSA. The CDR3 is 15 residues long. V was clipped by 2 bases and J by 0 bases, with 9 bases between them. CDR3 in amino acids: CASSLSTGSTDTQYF. CDR3 DNA: TGTGCCAGCAGCTTATCTACAGGGAGCACAGATACGCAGTATTTT.

This clone was counted between two and nine times. The V and J genes are TRBV5-6 and TRBJ2-5, with D maybe TRBD2 (7 bases). Germline-derived CDR1 and CDR2 are SGHDT and YYEEEE. The length of the CDR3 is 15 residues. V lost 1 base and J lost 2, with 12 bases in between. CDR3 sequence: CASSLSRGGQETQYF. The CDR3 region has the DNA TGTGCCAGCAGCTTGAGCAGGGGAGGGCAAGAGACCCAGTACTTC.

Only a few counts were recorded for this clone. The chain employs TRBV19 and TRBJ1-5; TRBD1 matches 7 bases. CDR1 and CDR2 (germline): LNHDA, SQIVND (reference sequence). Trimming removed 10 bases from V and 7 bases from J; junction bases left unmatched: 19. The CDR3 runs to 16 residues. The CDR3 nucleotides read TGTGCCACTGCTCAGGGGACAGCGGGCAGAGGCCAGCCCCAGCATTTT. Translating gives CATAQGTAGRGQPQHF.

V and J are TRBV10-3 and TRBJ2-7; the match to TRBD2 covers 7 bases. The CDR3 length is 15 residues. Germline CDR1 and CDR2: ENHRY and SYGVKD. J lost 2 bases, V lost 2 bases, and 6 bases had no gene match. The CDR3 nucleotides read TGTGCCATCAGTGAGGGTCTAGCGGAGGCCTACGAGCAGTACTTC. It yields the protein CAISEGLAEAYEQYF.

The V and J genes are TRBV25-1 and TRBJ2-7, with D possibly being TRBD2 (6 bases). The CDR3 sequence is 13 residues long. V lost 4 bases to trimming and J lost 3 bases, with 10 bases between them. Germline-derived CDR1 and CDR2 are MGHDK and SYGVNS. The DNA for the CDR3 is TGTGCCAGCAGTGTCGATAGCGGCTACGAGCAGTACTTC. This translates into CASSVDSGYEQYF.

This clone has a handful of counts. The gene calls are TRBV6-5 and TRBJ1-5, with 7 bases lining up with TRBD1. The CDR3 contains 15 residues. V shed 6 bases and J 6 bases; nucleotides not matched to a gene: 11. Per the germline V gene, CDR1 is MNHEY and CDR2 is SVGAGI. The CDR3 spells CASSLGTDGGQPQHF. The CDR3 DNA reads TGTGCCAGCAGCTTAGGGACAGACGGCGGTCAGCCCCAGCATTTT.

V gene TRBV4-3 combines with J gene TRBJ2-1; D call uncertain. V was clipped by 3 bases and J by 9 bases, with 9 bases between them. Germline lookup yields CDR1 LGHNA and CDR2 YSLEER. The CDR3 loop spans 12 amino acids. This CDR3 is CASSHLTGEQFF. CDR3 bases: TGCGCCAGCAGCCACCTAACGGGTGAGCAGTTCTTC.

This clone turned up a few times. The rearrangement links TRBV5-1 to TRBJ2-3; 12 bases map to TRBD2. V trimming: 2 bases; J trimming: 2 bases; junction bases outside the gene matches: 3. CDR1 is SGHRS and CDR2 is YFSETQ in the germline V gene. CDR3 size: 16 residues. CDR3 bases: TGCGCCAGCAGCTTCCCTAGCGGGGGGGCCACAGATACGCAGTATTTT. Translating it yields CASSFPSGGATDTQYF.

This rearrangement joins TRBV28 to TRBJ2-1, with 8 bases fitting TRBD1. Germline CDR1 reads MDHEN; CDR2 reads SYDVKM. There are 14 residues in the CDR3. V lost 4 bases and J lost 3; bases outside the gene matches: 2. The CDR3 region is CASSSDRDYNEQFF. In nucleotides, the CDR3 is TGTGCCAGCAGTTCGGACAGGGACTACAATGAGCAGTTCTTC. The whole variable domain, remainder taken from reference TRBV28 and TRBJ2-1, is DVKVTQSSRYLVKRTGEKVFLECVQDMDHENMFWYRQDPGLGLRLIYFSYDVKMKEKGDIPEGYSVSREKKERFSLILESASTNQTSMYLCASSSDRDYNEQFFGPGTRLTVL.